This TCR beta chain was sequenced in a study of Graves' ophthalmopathy and Graves' hyperthyroidism. Findings of the study overall: Blood also harbored most expanded thyroid clonotypes above 0.001 frequency.

Regarding this clonotype: Its antigen is unknown. A much larger clone lies a single base off, so this may be a read error.

Trimming pared 6 bases from V and 5 bases from J, leaving 25 bases between. The CDR3 is 17 amino acids. Amplified material comprised TCR beta CDR3 regions derived from RNA transcripts. An opening RT-PCR round employed HTBI primers and preceded a second-round multiplex PCR. TCRdb itself ran the multiplex PCR reads through MiXCR, one entry per CDR3 protein. The sample has around 1.1 million distinct CDR3 sequences; about 38% are singletons. The sequencing input was peripheral blood or thyroid tissue (not recorded which). This TCR derives from an adult man with Graves' hyperthyroidism. The rearrangement joins TRBV12-3 or TRBV12-4 to TRBJ2-5; the D call may be TRBD1 or TRBD2 (9 bases each). CDR3 coding DNA: TGTGCCAGCAGCCCCCCGGGACAGGGACTAGCCGGTGAGACCCAGTACTTC. Amino acid sequence: CASSPPGQGLAGETQYF.